This TCR beta chain was sequenced during a study of shared clonotypes between healthy human individuals. Healthy and HIV-negative, the adult donors had no recent acute infections or vaccinations. Method: immunoSEQ multiplex PCR; TCRdb's copy keeps in-frame clones and lacks some. The sample records around 2.1 million clones, roughly 95% being singletons. The CDR3 covers 16 residues. The V gene's germline CDR1 is ENHRY and CDR2 SYGVKD. Trimming left V 6 bases short and J 8 bases short, with 25 bases between. Input material: naive CD4+ T cells sorted from blood. Subset denoted: CD45RA+ positively selected. The chain joins TRBV10-3 to TRBJ1-2; D remains unclear. The receptor comes from a man between 18 and 29 years old in good health. In nucleotides, the CDR3 is TGTGCCATCAGCCGCATAGTTGGGCCGGATTTGGAAGGCTACACCTTC. Encoded protein: CAISRIVGPDLEGYTF.